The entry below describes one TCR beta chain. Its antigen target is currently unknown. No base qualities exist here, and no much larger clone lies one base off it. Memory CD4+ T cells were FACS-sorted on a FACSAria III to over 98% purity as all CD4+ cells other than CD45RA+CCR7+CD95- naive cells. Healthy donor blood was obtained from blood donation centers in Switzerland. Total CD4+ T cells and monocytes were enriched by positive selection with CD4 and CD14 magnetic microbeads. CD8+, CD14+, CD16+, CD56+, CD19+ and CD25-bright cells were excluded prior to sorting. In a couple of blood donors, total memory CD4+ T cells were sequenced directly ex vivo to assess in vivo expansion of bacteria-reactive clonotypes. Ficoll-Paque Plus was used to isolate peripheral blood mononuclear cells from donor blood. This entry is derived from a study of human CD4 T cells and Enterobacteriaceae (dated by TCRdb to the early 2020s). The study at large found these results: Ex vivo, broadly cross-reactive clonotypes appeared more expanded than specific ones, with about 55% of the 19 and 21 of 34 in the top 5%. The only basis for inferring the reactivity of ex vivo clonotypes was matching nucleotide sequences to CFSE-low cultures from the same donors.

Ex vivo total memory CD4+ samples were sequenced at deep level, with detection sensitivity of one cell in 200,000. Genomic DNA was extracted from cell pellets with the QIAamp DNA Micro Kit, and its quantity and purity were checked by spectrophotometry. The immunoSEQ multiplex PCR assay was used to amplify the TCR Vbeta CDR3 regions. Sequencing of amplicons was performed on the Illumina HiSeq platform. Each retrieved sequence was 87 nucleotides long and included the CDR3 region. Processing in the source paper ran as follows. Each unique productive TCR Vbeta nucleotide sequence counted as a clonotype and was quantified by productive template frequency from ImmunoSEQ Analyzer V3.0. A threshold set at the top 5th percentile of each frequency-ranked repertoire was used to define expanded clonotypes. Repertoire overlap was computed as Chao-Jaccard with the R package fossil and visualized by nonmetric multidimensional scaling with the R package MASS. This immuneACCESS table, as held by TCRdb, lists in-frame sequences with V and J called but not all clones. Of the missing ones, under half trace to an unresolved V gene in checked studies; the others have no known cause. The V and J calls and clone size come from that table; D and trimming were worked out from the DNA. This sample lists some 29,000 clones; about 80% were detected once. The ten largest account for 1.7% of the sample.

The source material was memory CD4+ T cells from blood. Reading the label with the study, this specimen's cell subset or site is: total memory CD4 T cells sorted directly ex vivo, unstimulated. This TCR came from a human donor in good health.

The CDR3 corresponds to CASSPPSRGRYEQYF. The nucleotide sequence reads TGTGCCAGCTCACCACCTTCACGGGGACGATACGAGCAGTACTTC. The receptor chain draws on TRBV18 and TRBJ2-7; the D assignment is uncertain and may be TRBD1 or TRBD2, with 5 bases supporting each. At the junction V is shortened by 0 bases and J by 4 bases, with 13 bases in between. From cysteine to phenylalanine, the CDR3 is 15 amino acids long. This entry keeps only the CDR3 DNA: 45 bases, framed from base 1. CDR1 and CDR2 are read off the germline V gene as KGHSH and LQKENI.